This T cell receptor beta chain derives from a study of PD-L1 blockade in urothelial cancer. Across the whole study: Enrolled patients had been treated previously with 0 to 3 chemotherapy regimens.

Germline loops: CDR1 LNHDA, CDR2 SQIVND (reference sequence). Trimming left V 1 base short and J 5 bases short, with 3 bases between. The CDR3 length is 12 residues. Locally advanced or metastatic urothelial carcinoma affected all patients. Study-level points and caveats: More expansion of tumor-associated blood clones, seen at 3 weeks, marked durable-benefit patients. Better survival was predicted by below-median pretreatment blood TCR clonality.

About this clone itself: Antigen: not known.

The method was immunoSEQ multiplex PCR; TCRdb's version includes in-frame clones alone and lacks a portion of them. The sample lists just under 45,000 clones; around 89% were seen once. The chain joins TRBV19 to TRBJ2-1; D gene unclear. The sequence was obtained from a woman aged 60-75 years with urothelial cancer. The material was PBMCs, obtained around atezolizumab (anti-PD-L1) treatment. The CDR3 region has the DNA TGTGCCAGTAGTATAGGTAACAATGAGCAGTTCTTC. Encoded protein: CASSIGNNEQFF.